The 4 T cell receptor beta chains reported below all come from one sample, sequenced in a study of regulatory T cells in long-lasting Graves disease. Library construction for TCR beta used iRepertoire HTBI primers and Arm-PCR of CDR3 regions. Each CDR3 protein gets one entry after TCRdb re-called the multiplex PCR reads with MiXCR. The table shows fewer than 600,000 distinct CDR3 sequences, with about 20% occurring only once. Time point meaning: persistent/refractory GD, antithyroid drugs over 5 years with positive TRAb. Researchers made the TCR library from RNA that was extracted from PBMCs. The sequencing here drew on peripheral blood mononuclear cells (PBMCs), taken when the disease was refractory, from a patient treated with antithyroid drugs. These receptors were collected from a female donor with Graves disease.

The CDR3: CASSARVGTSGGGAYNEQFF. CDR3 in DNA: TGTGCCAGCAGTGCCCGGGTTGGGACTAGCGGGGGGGGGGCCTACAATGAGCAGTTCTTC. The rearrangement joins TRBV28 to TRBJ2-1; 16 bases match TRBD2. CDR1 is MDHEN and CDR2 is SYDVKM in the germline V gene. Unmatched junction bases numbered 12, after V lost 5 bases and J lost 2 bases. This CDR3 spans 20 amino acids. Complete variable domain (other parts from reference TRBV28 and TRBJ2-1): DVKVTQSSRYLVKRTGEKVFLECVQDMDHENMFWYRQDPGLGLRLIYFSYDVKMKEKGDIPEGYSVSREKKERFSLILESASTNQTSMYLCASSARVGTSGGGAYNEQFFGPGTRLTVL.

The chain joins TRBV20-1 to TRBJ2-5; 9 bases line up with TRBD2. This CDR3 comprises 17 residues. V shed 3 bases, J shed 5 bases, and the junction held 16 bases outside the gene matches. From germline, CDR1 is DFQATT and CDR2 SNEGSKA (reference sequence). This CDR3 is CSASEPWGSGSKETQYF. The CDR3 DNA reads TGCAGTGCTAGTGAGCCCTGGGGTAGCGGGAGTAAGGAGACCCAGTACTTC.

The chain uses TRBV5-1 and TRBJ1-2, with D possibly being TRBD1 (6 bases). The germline gives CDR1 SGHRS, CDR2 YFSETQ. V was trimmed by 3 bases and J by 6 bases, leaving 15 bases between them. The CDR3 runs 14 residues. The CDR3 reads CASSSTAGDHGYTF. The DNA of the CDR3 is TGCGCCAGCAGCTCAACTGCAGGGGACCATGGCTACACCTTC.

This clonotype was detected ten times or more. The rearrangement joins TRBV6-2 or TRBV6-3 to TRBJ1-1; D unresolved. V was trimmed by 5 bases and J by 2 bases, leaving 9 bases between them. CDR1 is MNHEY and CDR2 is SVGEGT in the germline V gene. The CDR3 has 13 residues. The CDR3 loop reads CASSLLRNTEAFF. The DNA for the CDR3 is TGTGCCAGCAGTCTCCTAAGAAACACTGAAGCTTTCTTT.